These T cell receptor beta chains were read from a single sample in a study of identical twins. TCRdb used MiXCR to reprocess the 5' RACE reads, holding one entry per CDR3 protein. Counted here are around 1.7 million distinct CDR3 sequences, about 31% occurring once; the ten biggest clones make up approximately 0.25%. Source material: cord blood. Receptors were obtained from a newborn girl in good health. Each CDR3 is given with its conserved first and last residue. The D gene is left open where the match is weak. Where a row states a size, it is once, few, many or the class of an expanded clone; other rows omit it.

j_call: TRBJ2-3; d_call: NA; clone_size: NA; v_call: TRBV3-1; cdr3_aa: CASTPGRGGGDTQYF; cdr3_nt: TGTGCCAGCACCCCTGGGCGGGGAGGTGGAGATACGCAGTATTTT
j_call: TRBJ2-7; d_call: TRBD1; clone_size: NA; v_call: TRBV12-3/TRBV12-4; cdr3_aa: CASSFRGIPPYEQYF; cdr3_nt: TGTGCCAGCAGTTTCAGGGGGATCCCCCCCTACGAGCAGTACTTC
j_call: TRBJ1-2; d_call: TRBD1; clone_size: few; v_call: TRBV20-1; cdr3_aa: CSLRGGSYGYTF; cdr3_nt: TGCAGTCTCAGGGGGGGCTCCTATGGCTACACCTTC
j_call: TRBJ2-7; d_call: NA; clone_size: few; v_call: TRBV4-2; cdr3_aa: CASSQDHLGGYEQYF; cdr3_nt: TGTGCCAGCAGCCAAGACCATCTAGGAGGTTACGAGCAGTACTTC
j_call: TRBJ2-7; d_call: NA; clone_size: many; v_call: TRBV7-9; cdr3_aa: CASTPGAYEQYF; cdr3_nt: TGTGCCAGCACCCCGGGGGCCTACGAGCAGTACTTC
j_call: TRBJ1-4; d_call: TRBD1; clone_size: NA; v_call: TRBV5-1; cdr3_aa: CARTGTVDEKLFF; cdr3_nt: TGCGCCAGGACAGGGACGGTTGATGAAAAACTGTTTTTT
j_call: TRBJ2-3; d_call: NA; clone_size: NA; v_call: TRBV28; cdr3_aa: CASSLRDWYTDTQYF; cdr3_nt: TGTGCCAGCAGTTTACGGGACTGGTACACAGATACGCAGTATTTT
j_call: TRBJ2-7; d_call: TRBD1; clone_size: NA; v_call: TRBV20-1; cdr3_aa: CSARRRQGGSYEQYF; cdr3_nt: TGCAGTGCTAGACGTAGACAGGGGGGATCCTACGAGCAGTACTTC
j_call: TRBJ2-5; d_call: TRBD2; clone_size: few; v_call: TRBV7-2; cdr3_aa: CASSPRLAGTGRTQYF; cdr3_nt: TGTGCCAGCAGCCCAAGACTAGCGGGGACAGGGAGGACCCAGTACTTC
j_call: TRBJ2-7; d_call: TRBD1; clone_size: NA; v_call: TRBV20-1; cdr3_aa: CSEGQGYEQYF; cdr3_nt: TGCAGTGAGGGACAGGGGTACGAGCAGTACTTC
j_call: TRBJ2-1; d_call: TRBD2; clone_size: NA; v_call: TRBV11-2; cdr3_aa: CASSLDGVAGGGYNEQFF; cdr3_nt: TGTGCCAGCAGCTTAGATGGGGTAGCGGGAGGAGGGTACAATGAGCAGTTCTTC
j_call: TRBJ2-7; d_call: TRBD1; clone_size: NA; v_call: TRBV2; cdr3_aa: CASNPQGAREQYF; cdr3_nt: TGTGCCAGCAACCCCCAGGGGGCTCGCGAGCAGTACTTC
j_call: TRBJ2-7; d_call: TRBD1; clone_size: NA; v_call: TRBV7-9; cdr3_aa: CASSTSRDSATYEQYF; cdr3_nt: TGTGCCAGCAGCACATCCCGGGACAGCGCTACCTACGAGCAGTACTTC
j_call: TRBJ2-7; d_call: TRBD2; clone_size: NA; v_call: TRBV20-1; cdr3_aa: CSAPDSGRSHEQYF; cdr3_nt: TGCAGTGCTCCAGATAGCGGGAGAAGCCACGAGCAGTACTTC
j_call: TRBJ1-5; d_call: NA; clone_size: NA; v_call: TRBV7-2; cdr3_aa: CASSFQADSNQPQHF; cdr3_nt: TGTGCCAGCAGCTTCCAGGCAGATAGCAATCAGCCCCAGCATTTT
j_call: TRBJ2-7; d_call: NA; clone_size: NA; v_call: TRBV20-1; cdr3_aa: CSARDWGDPSYEQYF; cdr3_nt: TGCAGTGCTAGAGATTGGGGGGATCCTTCCTACGAGCAGTACTTC
j_call: TRBJ1-1; d_call: NA; clone_size: few; v_call: TRBV5-5; cdr3_aa: CASIPGVYAEAFF; cdr3_nt: TGTGCCAGCATCCCCGGGGTTTACGCTGAAGCTTTCTTT
j_call: TRBJ1-1; d_call: NA; clone_size: NA; v_call: TRBV5-1; cdr3_aa: CASSLWDGSHTEAFF; cdr3_nt: TGCGCCAGCAGCTTGTGGGACGGATCCCACACTGAAGCTTTCTTT
j_call: TRBJ1-5; d_call: NA; clone_size: few; v_call: TRBV10-3; cdr3_aa: CAISVALNQPQHF; cdr3_nt: TGTGCCATTTCTGTGGCTCTCAATCAGCCCCAGCATTTT
j_call: TRBJ1-1; d_call: NA; clone_size: NA; v_call: TRBV20-1; cdr3_aa: CSVTDGLNTEAFF; cdr3_nt: TGCAGTGTCACGGACGGGTTGAACACTGAAGCTTTCTTT
j_call: TRBJ2-4; d_call: NA; clone_size: NA; v_call: TRBV5-1; cdr3_aa: CASSLGWQLDVAKNIQYF; cdr3_nt: TGCGCCAGCAGCTTGGGGTGGCAGCTTGATGTAGCCAAAAACATTCAGTACTTC
j_call: TRBJ1-1; d_call: TRBD1; clone_size: few; v_call: TRBV29-1; cdr3_aa: CSVEGGQGWEKAFF; cdr3_nt: TGCAGCGTTGAAGGGGGACAGGGGTGGGAGAAAGCTTTCTTT
j_call: TRBJ1-2; d_call: NA; clone_size: few; v_call: TRBV6-1; cdr3_aa: CASSLGHATNYGYTF; cdr3_nt: TGTGCCAGCAGTTTGGGACATGCGACTAACTATGGCTACACCTTC
j_call: TRBJ1-2; d_call: NA; clone_size: few; v_call: TRBV12-3/TRBV12-4; cdr3_aa: CASSLARATF; cdr3_nt: TGTGCCAGCAGTTTAGCGAGGGCCACCTTC
j_call: TRBJ2-1; d_call: NA; clone_size: many; v_call: TRBV7-6; cdr3_aa: CASSLLGLSYNEQFF; cdr3_nt: TGTGCCAGCAGTTTATTGGGTCTCTCCTACAATGAGCAGTTCTTC
j_call: TRBJ1-2; d_call: NA; clone_size: NA; v_call: TRBV24-1; cdr3_aa: CATSDRTDYGYTF; cdr3_nt: TGTGCCACCAGTGACCGGACAGACTATGGCTACACCTTC
j_call: TRBJ2-3; d_call: TRBD2; clone_size: few; v_call: TRBV7-2; cdr3_aa: CASSLVRTSVTDTQYF; cdr3_nt: TGTGCCAGCAGCTTAGTCCGGACTAGCGTCACAGATACGCAGTATTTT
j_call: TRBJ1-2; d_call: NA; clone_size: NA; v_call: TRBV7-9; cdr3_aa: CASSLIIDPNYGYTF; cdr3_nt: TGTGCCAGCAGCTTAATAATCGACCCTAACTATGGCTACACCTTC
j_call: TRBJ2-3; d_call: NA; clone_size: few; v_call: TRBV29-1; cdr3_aa: CSVRRRVLDTQYF; cdr3_nt: TGCAGCGTTCGAAGGAGGGTTCTAGATACGCAGTATTTT
j_call: TRBJ2-3; d_call: TRBD2; clone_size: NA; v_call: TRBV5-1; cdr3_aa: CASKGRLAGGTDTQYF; cdr3_nt: TGCGCCAGCAAGGGGCGTCTAGCGGGAGGAACAGATACGCAGTATTTT
j_call: TRBJ1-1; d_call: TRBD1; clone_size: NA; v_call: TRBV28; cdr3_aa: CASRSGTGRAFF; cdr3_nt: TGTGCCAGCAGATCCGGGACAGGTAGGGCTTTCTTT
j_call: TRBJ2-7; d_call: NA; clone_size: NA; v_call: TRBV4-1; cdr3_aa: CASSAHSDSSYEQYF; cdr3_nt: TGCGCCAGCAGCGCTCATAGCGACAGCTCCTACGAGCAGTACTTC